This T cell receptor (beta chain) appears in the sequencing data of a study of T cells after yellow fever vaccination. This clonotype has ten or more counts. The antigen remains unidentified. Study findings and constraints: On re-exposure, the response was weaker but peaked faster, at day 5 versus 15. From the bulk population, abundant clonotypes could contaminate and appear within FACS-sorted repertoires. Once the booster was given, most primary-vaccination clones reappeared, at around 96% for CD4 and over 70% for CD8.

This CDR3 spans 13 amino acids. The germline CDR1 and CDR2 sequences are MNHEY and SMNVEV (reference sequence). Trimming stripped 7 bases from V and 0 bases from J, with 9 bases between. Generation of TCR cDNA used 5'RACE template switching (which added a universal primer site and UMIs). TCRdb analysed the 5' RACE reads with MiXCR anew, one entry per CDR3 protein. The repertoire holds 140,000 to 150,000 distinct CDR3 sequences, with roughly 6.7% as singletons. This sample comprised CD4+ T cells sorted from PBMCs, obtained 10 days after the yellow fever booster vaccination. J is TRBJ1-2 and V is TRBV27; D perhaps matches TRBD1 (6 bases). The receptor's source is a man in his thirties or forties who received the YFV17D yellow fever vaccine. The CDR3 DNA is TGTGCCAGCATGGACAGCGCTAACTATGGCTACACCTTC. The encoded protein is CASMDSANYGYTF.